This TCR beta chain was identified during a study of blood T cell repertoires in COVID-19. Across the whole study: COVID-19 samples from acute and convalescent phases originated in the United States, Italy and Spain. Sources were T cells, B-cell-depleted T cells, or PBMCs; the material itself was cDNA or gDNA.

In the original analysis: Amplification from reference gene primers served as the basis for estimated nucleated cell counts. Assay: immunoSEQ multiplex PCR; the TCRdb copy retains only in-frame clones and omits some. V, J and clone size are taken as reported in that table, and D and trimming were inferred from the DNA itself. The table records 210,000 or so clones, approximately 90% of them present only once. In regard to this clone: The junction shows a germline mismatch at one end, possibly a read error.

Germline V CDR1 and CDR2: SGHRS, YFSETQ. The CDR3 length is 16 residues. The clonotype originates from a man aged 25-45 years with acute or convalescent COVID-19. The source material was peripheral blood. V and J are TRBV5-1 and TRBJ2-2; possible D gene TRBD1, 5 bases. CDR3 sequence: CASNLGLLPNTGELFF. As DNA, the CDR3 is TGCGCCAGCAACTTGGGGCTACTACCGAACACCGGGGAGCTGTTTTTT.